Given below is one T cell receptor (beta chain) in context. With 5 bases removed from V and 2 bases from J, the gap between germline ends came to 14 bases. Looked up from germline, CDR1 is SGHAT and CDR2 is FQNNGV. The CDR3 has 15 residues. The sample originates from a study of blood T cell repertoires in COVID-19. The protocol was immunoSEQ multiplex PCR, while the TCRdb copy is restricted to in-frame clones and leaves out a portion. The top ten hold 2.5% to 3.5% of the sample, which has roughly 80,000 clones, over 75% seen once. The rearrangement uses TRBV11-2 and TRBJ2-3, with a possible D match to TRBD1 (6 bases). The clonotype comes from a woman older than 75 with acute or convalescent COVID-19. The sequencing sample was made of peripheral blood. CDR3 residues: CASSKPRGHTDTQYF. The CDR3, as DNA: TGTGCCAGCAGCAAACCACGGGGACACACAGATACGCAGTATTTT.